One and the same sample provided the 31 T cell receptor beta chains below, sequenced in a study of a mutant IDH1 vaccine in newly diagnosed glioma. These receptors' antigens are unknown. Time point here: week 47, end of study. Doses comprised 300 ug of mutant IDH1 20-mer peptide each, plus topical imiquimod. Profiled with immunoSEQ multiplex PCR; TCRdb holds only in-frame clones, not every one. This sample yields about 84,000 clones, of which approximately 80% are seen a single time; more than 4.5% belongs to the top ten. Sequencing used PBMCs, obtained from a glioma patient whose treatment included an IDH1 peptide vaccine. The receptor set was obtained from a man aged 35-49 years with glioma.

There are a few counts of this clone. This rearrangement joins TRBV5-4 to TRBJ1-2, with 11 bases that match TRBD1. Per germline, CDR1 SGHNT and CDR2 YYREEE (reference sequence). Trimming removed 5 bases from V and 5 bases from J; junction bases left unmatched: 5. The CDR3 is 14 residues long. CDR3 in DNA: TGTGCCAGCAGTCGGACAGGGGGCAAGTATGGCTACACCTTC. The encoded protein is CASSRTGGKYGYTF.

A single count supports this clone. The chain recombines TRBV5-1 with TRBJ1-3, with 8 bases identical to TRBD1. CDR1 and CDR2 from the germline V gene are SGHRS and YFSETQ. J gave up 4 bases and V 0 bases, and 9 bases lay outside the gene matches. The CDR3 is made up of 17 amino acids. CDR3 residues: CASSLARTGLAGNTIYF. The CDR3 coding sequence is TGCGCCAGCAGCTTGGCCCGGACAGGGCTCGCGGGAAACACCATATATTTT.

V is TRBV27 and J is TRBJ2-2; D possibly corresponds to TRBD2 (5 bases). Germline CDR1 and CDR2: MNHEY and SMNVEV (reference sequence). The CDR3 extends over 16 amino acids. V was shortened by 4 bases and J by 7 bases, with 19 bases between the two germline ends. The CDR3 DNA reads TGTGCCAGCAGTTCTTTAGCGAATCCTTACAGCGGGGAGCTGTTTTTT. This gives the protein CASSSLANPYSGELFF.

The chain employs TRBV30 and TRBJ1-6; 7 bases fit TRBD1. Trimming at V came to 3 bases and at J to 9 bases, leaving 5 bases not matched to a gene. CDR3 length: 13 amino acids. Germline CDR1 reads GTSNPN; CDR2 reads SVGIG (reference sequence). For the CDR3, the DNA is TGTGCCTGGAGACGCAGGGGGGGTTCACCCCTCCACTTT. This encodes CAWRRRGGSPLHF.

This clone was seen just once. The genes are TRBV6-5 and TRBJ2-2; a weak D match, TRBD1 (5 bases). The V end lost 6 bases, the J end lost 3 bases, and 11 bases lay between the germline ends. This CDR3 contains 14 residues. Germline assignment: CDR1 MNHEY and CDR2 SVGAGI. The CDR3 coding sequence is TGTGCCAGCAGGGCTGACAGTTACACCGGGGAGCTGTTTTTT. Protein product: CASRADSYTGELFF.

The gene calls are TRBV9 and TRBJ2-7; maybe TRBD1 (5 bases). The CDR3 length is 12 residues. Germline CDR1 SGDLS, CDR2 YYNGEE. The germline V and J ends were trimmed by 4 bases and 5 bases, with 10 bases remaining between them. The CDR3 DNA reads TGTGCCAGCAGCATGACAGAGAACGAGCAGTACTTC. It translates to CASSMTENEQYF.

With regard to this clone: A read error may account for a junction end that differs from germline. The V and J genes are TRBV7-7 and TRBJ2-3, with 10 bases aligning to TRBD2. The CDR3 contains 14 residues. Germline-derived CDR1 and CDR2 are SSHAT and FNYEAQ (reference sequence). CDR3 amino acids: CASSFGLAEDTQYF. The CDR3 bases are TGTGCTAGCAGCTTCGGACTAGCGGAGGATACGCAGTATTTT.

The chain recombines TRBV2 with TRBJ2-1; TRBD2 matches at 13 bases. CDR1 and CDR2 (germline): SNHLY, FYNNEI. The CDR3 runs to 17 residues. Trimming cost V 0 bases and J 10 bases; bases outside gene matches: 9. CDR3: CASSEARTSGRRGEQFF. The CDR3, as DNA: TGTGCCAGCAGTGAAGCGCGGACTAGCGGGAGAAGAGGGGAGCAGTTCTTC. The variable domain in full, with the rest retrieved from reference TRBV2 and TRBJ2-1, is EPEVTQTPSHQVTQMGQEVILRCVPISNHLYFYWYRQILGQKVEFLVSFYNNEISEKSEIFDDQFSVERPDGSNFTLKIRSTKLEDSAMYFCASSEARTSGRRGEQFFGPGTRLTVL.

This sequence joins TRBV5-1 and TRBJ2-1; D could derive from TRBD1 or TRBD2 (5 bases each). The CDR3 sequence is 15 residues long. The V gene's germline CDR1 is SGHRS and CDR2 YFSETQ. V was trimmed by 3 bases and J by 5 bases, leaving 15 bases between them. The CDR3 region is CASSYQPGAHNEQFF. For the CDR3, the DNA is TGCGCCAGCAGCTACCAACCCGGGGCGCACAATGAGCAGTTCTTC.

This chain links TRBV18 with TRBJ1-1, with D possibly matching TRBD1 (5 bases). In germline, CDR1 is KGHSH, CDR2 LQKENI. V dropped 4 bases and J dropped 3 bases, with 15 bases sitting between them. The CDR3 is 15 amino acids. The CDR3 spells CASSQMGVRYTEAFF. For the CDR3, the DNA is TGTGCCAGCTCACAGATGGGGGTTAGGTACACTGAAGCTTTCTTT.

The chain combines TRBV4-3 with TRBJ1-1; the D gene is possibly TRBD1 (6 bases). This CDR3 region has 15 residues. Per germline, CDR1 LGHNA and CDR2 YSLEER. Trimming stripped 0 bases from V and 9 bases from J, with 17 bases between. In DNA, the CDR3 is TGCGCCAGCAGCCAAGAAGGTAGCAGGGACACACAAGCTTTCTTT. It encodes CASSQEGSRDTQAFF.

The CDR3 nucleotides read TGTGCCAGCAGCCCCTCTGCGGGGGGCAAAAACACCGGGGAGCTGTTTTTT. This codes for CASSPSAGGKNTGELFF. The chain recombines TRBV11-1 with TRBJ2-2, with 8 bases identical to TRBD2. This CDR3 spans 17 amino acids. Germline-derived CDR1 and CDR2 are SGHAT and FQDESV (reference sequence). J was trimmed by 2 bases and V by 5 bases; bases with no gene match: 10.

This CDR3 is CASNRGTEAFF. CDR3 bases: TGTGCCAGCAATCGGGGGACTGAAGCTTTCTTT. The chain has TRBV6-5 and TRBJ1-1, with D possibly TRBD1 on 5 matching bases. Germline CDR1 MNHEY, CDR2 SVGAGI. The CDR3 length is 11 residues. V dropped 7 bases and J dropped 5 bases, with 8 bases sitting between them.

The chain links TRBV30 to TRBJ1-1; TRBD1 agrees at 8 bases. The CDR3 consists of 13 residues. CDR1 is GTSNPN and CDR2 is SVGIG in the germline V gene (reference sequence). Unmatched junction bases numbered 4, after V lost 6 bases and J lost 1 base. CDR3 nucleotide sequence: TGTGCCTGCACGACAGGGGAGAACACTGAAGCTTTCTTT. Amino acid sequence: CACTTGENTEAFF.

The CDR3 region is CASSSTGTGVTTFF. The CDR3 DNA reads TGTGCCAGCAGCTCGACCGGGACAGGGGTTACGACTTTCTTT. The rearrangement joins TRBV7-2 to TRBJ1-1; 10 bases are a match to TRBD1. From germline, CDR1 is SGHTA and CDR2 FQGNSA. The CDR3 spans 14 residues. V was pared by 4 bases and J by 12 bases, with 11 bases of the junction left unmatched.

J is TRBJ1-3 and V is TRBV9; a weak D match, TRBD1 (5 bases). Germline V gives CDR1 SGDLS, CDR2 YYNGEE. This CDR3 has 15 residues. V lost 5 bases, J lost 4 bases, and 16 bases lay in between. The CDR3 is CASSEAGAAGNTIYF. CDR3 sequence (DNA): TGTGCCAGCAGTGAGGCTGGGGCGGCAGGAAACACCATATATTTT. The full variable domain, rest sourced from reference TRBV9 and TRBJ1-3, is DSGVTQTPKHLITATGQRVTLRCSPRSGDLSVYWYQQSLDQGLQFLIQYYNGEERAKGNILERFSAQQFPDLHSELNLSSLELGDSALYFCASSEAGAAGNTIYFGEGSWLTVV.

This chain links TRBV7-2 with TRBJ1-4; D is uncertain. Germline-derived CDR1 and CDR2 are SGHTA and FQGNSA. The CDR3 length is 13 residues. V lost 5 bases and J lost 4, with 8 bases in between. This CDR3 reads CASSPSGNEKLFF. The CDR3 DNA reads TGTGCCAGCAGCCCCAGTGGTAATGAAAAACTGTTTTTT.

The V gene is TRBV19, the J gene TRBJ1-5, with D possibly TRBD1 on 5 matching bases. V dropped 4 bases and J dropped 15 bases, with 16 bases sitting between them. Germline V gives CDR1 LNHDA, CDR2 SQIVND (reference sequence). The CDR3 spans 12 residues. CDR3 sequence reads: CASSRDSTARHF. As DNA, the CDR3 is TGTGCCAGTAGTAGGGACTCGACCGCGCGGCATTTT.

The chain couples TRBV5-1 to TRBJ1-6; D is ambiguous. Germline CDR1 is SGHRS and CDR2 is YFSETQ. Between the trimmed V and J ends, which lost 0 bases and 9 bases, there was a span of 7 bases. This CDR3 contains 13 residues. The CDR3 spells CASSLAGISPLHF. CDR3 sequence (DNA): TGCGCCAGCAGCTTGGCCGGGATTTCACCCCTCCACTTT.

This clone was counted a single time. DNA for the CDR3: TGTGCCAGCAGCTTAGGTGGAGGCGGTTCACCCCTCCACTTT. Translation: CASSLGGGGSPLHF. The chain couples TRBV7-2 to TRBJ1-6, with D hard to call. The V gene's germline CDR1 is SGHTA and CDR2 FQGNSA. Between the trimmed V and J ends, which lost 1 base and 9 bases, there was a span of 10 bases. The CDR3 loop spans 14 amino acids.

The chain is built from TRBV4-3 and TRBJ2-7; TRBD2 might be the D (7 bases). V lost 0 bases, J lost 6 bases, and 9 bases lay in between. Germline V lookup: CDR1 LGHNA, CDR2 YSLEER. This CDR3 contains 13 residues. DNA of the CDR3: TGCGCCAGCAGCCAAGAGGGAGGGGGCGAGCAGTACTTC. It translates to CASSQEGGGEQYF.

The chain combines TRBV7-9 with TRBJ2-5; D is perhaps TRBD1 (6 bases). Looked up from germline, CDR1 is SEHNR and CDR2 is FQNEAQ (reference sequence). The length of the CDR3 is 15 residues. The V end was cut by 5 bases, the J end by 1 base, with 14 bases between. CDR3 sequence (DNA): TGTGCCAGCAGCCCTCGGACAGTCCGCCAAGAGACCCAGTACTTC. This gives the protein CASSPRTVRQETQYF.

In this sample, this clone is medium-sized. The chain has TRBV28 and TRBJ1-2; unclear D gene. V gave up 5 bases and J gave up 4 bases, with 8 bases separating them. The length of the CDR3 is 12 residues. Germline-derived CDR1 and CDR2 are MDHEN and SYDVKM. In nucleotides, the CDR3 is TGTGCCAGCAGTCGTACGGTCTATGGCTACACCTTC. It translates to CASSRTVYGYTF.

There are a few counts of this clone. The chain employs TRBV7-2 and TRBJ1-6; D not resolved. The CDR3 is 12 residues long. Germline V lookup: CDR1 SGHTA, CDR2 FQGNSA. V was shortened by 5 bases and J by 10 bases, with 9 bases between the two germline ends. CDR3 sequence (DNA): TGTGCCAGCAGCCCCCCGGGATCACCCCTCCACTTT. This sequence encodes CASSPPGSPLHF.

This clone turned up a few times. CDR3 residues: CASSWGPGNTIYF. CDR3 in DNA: TGTGCCAGCTCATGGGGGCCTGGAAACACCATATATTTT. The chain links TRBV18 to TRBJ1-3; D is perhaps TRBD1 (6 bases). V lost 5 bases and J 2 bases, leaving 7 bases between the germline ends. CDR1 is KGHSH, CDR2 LQKENI, per germline. The CDR3 is 13 residues long.

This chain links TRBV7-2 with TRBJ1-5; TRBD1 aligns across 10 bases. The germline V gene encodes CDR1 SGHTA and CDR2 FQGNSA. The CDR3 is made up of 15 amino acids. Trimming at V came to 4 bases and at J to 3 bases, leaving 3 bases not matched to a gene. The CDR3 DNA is TGTGCCAGCAGCTGGGACAGGGGCTACAATCAGCCCCAGCATTTT. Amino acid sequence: CASSWDRGYNQPQHF.

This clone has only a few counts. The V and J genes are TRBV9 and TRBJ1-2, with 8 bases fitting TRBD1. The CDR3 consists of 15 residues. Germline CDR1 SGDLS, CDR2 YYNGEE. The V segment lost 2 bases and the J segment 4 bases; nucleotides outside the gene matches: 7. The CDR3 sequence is CASSVPNQGAYGYTF. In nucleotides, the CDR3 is TGTGCCAGCAGCGTCCCCAACCAGGGGGCCTATGGCTACACCTTC.

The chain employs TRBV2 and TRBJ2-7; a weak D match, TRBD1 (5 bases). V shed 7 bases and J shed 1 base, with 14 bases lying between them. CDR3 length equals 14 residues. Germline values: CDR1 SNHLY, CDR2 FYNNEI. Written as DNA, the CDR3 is TGTGCCAGCACCCTATCAGGGATTTCCTACGAGCAGTACTTC. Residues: CASTLSGISYEQYF.

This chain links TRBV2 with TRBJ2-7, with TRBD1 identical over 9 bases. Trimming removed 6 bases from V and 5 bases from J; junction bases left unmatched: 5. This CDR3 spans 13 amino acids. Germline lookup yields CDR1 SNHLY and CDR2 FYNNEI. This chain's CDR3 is CASRAGQGNEQYF. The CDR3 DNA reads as TGTGCCAGCAGAGCCGGACAGGGGAACGAGCAGTACTTC.

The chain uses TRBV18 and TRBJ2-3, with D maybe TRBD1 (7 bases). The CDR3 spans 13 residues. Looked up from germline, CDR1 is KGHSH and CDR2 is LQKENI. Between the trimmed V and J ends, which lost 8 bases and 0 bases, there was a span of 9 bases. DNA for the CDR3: TGTGCCAGCGCGGGACAGAGCACAGATACGCAGTATTTT. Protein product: CASAGQSTDTQYF.

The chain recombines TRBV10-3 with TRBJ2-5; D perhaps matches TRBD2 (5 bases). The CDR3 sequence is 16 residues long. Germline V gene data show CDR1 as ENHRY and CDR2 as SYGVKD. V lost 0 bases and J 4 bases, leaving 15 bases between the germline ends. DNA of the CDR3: TGTGCCATCAGTGAGTCGATTTCTCCAGGAGGAGAGACCCAGTACTTC. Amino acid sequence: CAISESISPGGETQYF.